Each of the 3 T cell receptor beta chains below was sequenced from the same sample in a study of identical twins. Each CDR3 protein is one row after TCRdb ran MiXCR on the 5' RACE reads. Of 1,800,000 or so distinct CDR3 sequences in the sample, roughly 35% are singletons; the top ten hold 0.25% to 0.3%. Sequencing was performed on cord blood. These receptors all stem from a newborn girl in good health.

This clonotype was picked up a small number of times. The chain is built from TRBV20-1 and TRBJ2-5; maybe TRBD1 (6 bases). The CDR3 loop spans 15 amino acids. Trimming shortened V by 2 bases and J by 5 bases, and 18 bases separated the two germline ends. CDR1 is DFQATT, CDR2 SNEGSKA, per germline (reference sequence). CDR3 DNA: TGCAGTGCTAGAAGTACGGTTTCAGGGGACGAGACCCAGTACTTC. Translated, it gives CSARSTVSGDETQYF.

Remarks on this clonotype: This may stem from a read error, because a much larger clone lies one nucleotide away. The rearrangement joins TRBV12-3 or TRBV12-4 to TRBJ2-4; the D gene is possibly TRBD2 (8 bases). CDR3 length: 15 amino acids. The CDR3 spells CVSIDREREIDIQYF. The CDR3 DNA reads as TGTGTCAGCATCGACAGGGAGCGGGAGATCGACATTCAGTACTTC.

The V call is TRBV7-9, the J call TRBJ2-7; D unresolved. Germline V gene data show CDR1 as SEHNR and CDR2 as FQNEAQ (reference sequence). The CDR3 runs to 14 residues. V gave up 2 bases and J gave up 4 bases, with 12 bases separating them. In nucleotides, the CDR3 is TGTGCCAGCAGCTTATTGGCGACAACATACGAGCAGTACTTC. It yields the protein CASSLLATTYEQYF. Looking up the rest from reference TRBV7-9 and TRBJ2-7 gives the full variable domain: DTGVSQNPRHKITKRGQNVTFRCDPISEHNRLYWYRQTLGQGPEFLTYFQNEAQLEKSRLLSDRFSAERPKGSFSTLEIQRTEQGDSAMYLCASSLLATTYEQYFGPGTRLTVT.